A selection of T cell receptor beta chains follows, all from one sample in a study of human T cells and chemical hapten exposure. MiXCR, applied by TCRdb to the RACE reads, yields one record per CDR3 protein. This table has some 51,000 distinct CDR3 sequences, about a tenth appearing once. Material: whole blood, obtained in connection with sensitization to the hapten diphenylcyclopropenone (DPC). These TCRs come from a woman aged 40 to 49 with alopecia areata. Some clones in this sample may be carry-over from other donors' samples. Each CDR3 is given with its conserved first and last residue. The D gene is left open where the match is weak. Clone size is shown for a subset of rows, as once, few, many or a class of expanded clone.

size: many; D: -; J: TRBJ2-7; V: TRBV7-7; DNA: TGTGCCAGCAGTTACGGGGGTGATTACGAGCAGTACTTC; CDR3: CASSYGGDYEQYF
size: many; D: -; J: TRBJ2-1; V: TRBV5-6; DNA: TGTGCCAGCAGCCCACGGGGGAGCTCCTACAATGAGCAGTTCTTC; CDR3: CASSPRGSSYNEQFF
size: many; D: -; J: TRBJ2-2; V: TRBV4-3; DNA: TGCGCCAGCAGCCAAGGCCCCGTCGGGGGAGACGGGGAGCTGTTTTTT; CDR3: CASSQGPVGGDGELFF
size: few; D: -; J: TRBJ2-3; V: TRBV20-1; DNA: TGCAGTGCTAGAGACCAGGCCGGTTGGCAGGGCAGGAGCACAGATACGCAGTATTTT; CDR3: CSARDQAGWQGRSTDTQYF
size: few; D: -; J: TRBJ2-4; V: TRBV5-1; DNA: TGCGCCAGCAGCTTAGCGCTGGCGTCCAAAAACATTCAGTACTTC; CDR3: CASSLALASKNIQYF
size: many; D: -; J: TRBJ2-1; V: TRBV5-1; DNA: TGCGCCAGCAGCCCCGGTGCGGGTCCCTACAATGAGCAGTTCTTC; CDR3: CASSPGAGPYNEQFF
size: many; D: -; J: TRBJ1-6; V: TRBV5-6; DNA: TGTGCCAGCAGCGTCGGAGGAGACGGCCCTCACTTT; CDR3: CASSVGGDGPHF
size: many; D: TRBD2; J: TRBJ2-7; V: TRBV28; DNA: TGTGCCAGCAGTTCTCCTAGCGGGGCCTCGTCCTACGAGCAGTACTTC; CDR3: CASSSPSGASSYEQYF
size: many; D: TRBD2; J: TRBJ2-3; V: TRBV2; DNA: TGTGCCAGCAGTGAAGCCTCCGGGGGGAGCACAGATACGCAGTATTTT; CDR3: CASSEASGGSTDTQYF
size: many; D: TRBD2; J: TRBJ2-3; V: TRBV5-4; DNA: TGTGCCAGCAGCTCGGGACTAGCGGGGGGCGGCACGCAGTATTTT; CDR3: CASSSGLAGGGTQYF
size: many; D: TRBD1; J: TRBJ2-2; V: TRBV7-9; DNA: TGTGCCAGCAGCCAGACAGGGGACACCGGGGAGCTGTTTTTT; CDR3: CASSQTGDTGELFF
size: many; D: TRBD1; J: TRBJ2-3; V: TRBV6-6; DNA: TGTGCCAGCAGTACGAGGAAAGGGGGCGCAAGCACAGATACGCAGTATTTT; CDR3: CASSTRKGGASTDTQYF
size: -; D: -; J: TRBJ2-7; V: TRBV27; DNA: TGTGCCAGCAGTTTACCGGGGGCTCAGGAGCAGTACTTC; CDR3: CASSLPGAQEQYF
size: -; D: -; J: TRBJ2-7; V: TRBV18; DNA: TGTGCCAGCGCAACTGGAGACTCCTACGAGCAGTACTTC; CDR3: CASATGDSYEQYF
size: many; D: -; J: TRBJ2-3; V: TRBV20-1; DNA: TGCAGTGTCTACGGGGGGCGAGCAGATACGCAGTATTTT; CDR3: CSVYGGRADTQYF
size: many; D: -; J: TRBJ1-5; V: TRBV20-1; DNA: TGCAGTGCTAGAGATTACGGCGCGGGCGACCAGCCCCAGCATTTT; CDR3: CSARDYGAGDQPQHF
size: many; D: TRBD1; J: TRBJ2-5; V: TRBV6-2/TRBV6-3; DNA: TGTGCCAGCAGTCCGGGACAGGGCATTCAAGAGACCCAGTACTTC; CDR3: CASSPGQGIQETQYF
size: many; D: -; J: TRBJ2-5; V: TRBV7-2; DNA: TGTGCCAGCAGCTTAGTTGGGGACGGGTTCCAAGAGACCCAGTACTTC; CDR3: CASSLVGDGFQETQYF
size: few; D: -; J: TRBJ2-7; V: TRBV5-1; DNA: TGCGCCAGCAGCTTGGAGGGCTTCTACGAGCAGTACTTC; CDR3: CASSLEGFYEQYF
size: -; D: -; J: TRBJ2-1; V: TRBV2; DNA: TGTGCCAGATCCACCCACAATGAGCAGTTCTTC; CDR3: CARSTHNEQFF
size: many; D: -; J: TRBJ1-1; V: TRBV20-1; DNA: TGCAGTGCTAGTAGGGGGGGAAAACGGAGTACAACTGAAGCTTTCTTT; CDR3: CSASRGGKRSTTEAFF
size: many; D: TRBD2; J: TRBJ2-5; V: TRBV12-3/TRBV12-4; DNA: TGTGCCAGCAGTTTTCGGCTAGCGGGGGTTAGAGAGACCCAGTACTTC; CDR3: CASSFRLAGVRETQYF
size: -; D: -; J: TRBJ2-5; V: TRBV27; DNA: TGTGCCAGCAGTTTATACGCCAGCCAAGAGACCCAGTACTTC; CDR3: CASSLYASQETQYF
size: many; D: TRBD1; J: TRBJ2-2; V: TRBV20-1; DNA: TGCAGTGCTAGAGGGGGTGGAAACCGGGACAGGGCCACCGGGGAGCTGTTTTTT; CDR3: CSARGGGNRDRATGELFF
size: many; D: -; J: TRBJ1-3; V: TRBV11-3; DNA: TGTGCCAGCAGCACTTTTGGACAAATCGGAAACACCATATATTTT; CDR3: CASSTFGQIGNTIYF
size: -; D: TRBD1; J: TRBJ1-2; V: TRBV7-9; DNA: TGTGCCAGCAGCTTCGCGGAGGGGGCGCGTGGCTACACCTTC; CDR3: CASSFAEGARGYTF
size: -; D: -; J: TRBJ1-1; V: TRBV4-2; DNA: TGTGCCAGCAGCCTGGACAATCAGAACACTGAAGCTTTCTTT; CDR3: CASSLDNQNTEAFF
size: few; D: -; J: TRBJ2-7; V: TRBV5-1; DNA: TGCGCCAGCAGCGACAGTTACGAGCAGTACTTC; CDR3: CASSDSYEQYF
size: -; D: -; J: TRBJ2-7; V: TRBV7-8; DNA: TGTGCCAGCAGCTCAGTTCTTGTAGAGCAGTACTTC; CDR3: CASSSVLVEQYF
size: few; D: -; J: TRBJ1-2; V: TRBV2; DNA: TGTTCCCAGGGAGATGGCTACACCTTC; CDR3: CSQGDGYTF
size: -; D: -; J: TRBJ1-2; V: TRBV9; DNA: TGTGCCAGCAGCGTAGAGGGGGGAGTTCTCTATGGCTACACCTTC; CDR3: CASSVEGGVLYGYTF
size: few; D: -; J: TRBJ2-7; V: TRBV20-1; DNA: TGCAGTGCTACCCAAAAAGGCGGACTCTCCTACGAGCAGTACTTC; CDR3: CSATQKGGLSYEQYF
size: few; D: -; J: TRBJ2-1; V: TRBV19; DNA: TGTGCCAGTAGTATCCGGGACGGGGACTACAATGAGCAGTTCTTC; CDR3: CASSIRDGDYNEQFF
size: -; D: -; J: TRBJ1-4; V: TRBV5-1; DNA: TGCGCCAGCAGGCGGCAGCTTGCAACTAATGAAAAACTGTTTTTT; CDR3: CASRRQLATNEKLFF
size: few; D: -; J: TRBJ2-3; V: TRBV18; DNA: TGTGCCAGCTCACCTGTACGGGGAGTGATGGATACGCAGTATTTT; CDR3: CASSPVRGVMDTQYF
size: -; D: -; J: TRBJ1-5; V: TRBV5-6; DNA: TGTGCCAGCACCCGGTGGGGTAATCAGCCCCAGCATTTT; CDR3: CASTRWGNQPQHF
size: -; D: -; J: TRBJ2-3; V: TRBV9; DNA: TGTGCCAGCAGCCGCGCAGTCACAGATACGCAGTATTTT; CDR3: CASSRAVTDTQYF
size: many; D: -; J: TRBJ1-4; V: TRBV12-3/TRBV12-4; DNA: TGTGCCAGCAGTTTTGGACTGGGCCTGTTTTTT; CDR3: CASSFGLGLFF
size: many; D: -; J: TRBJ1-1; V: TRBV2; DNA: TGTGCCAGCAGGCCACAGGGAGGTACTGAAGCTTTCTTT; CDR3: CASRPQGGTEAFF
size: many; D: TRBD2; J: TRBJ2-3; V: TRBV20-1; DNA: TGCAGTGCTAGTATAACCGGGACTAGCGGCACAGATACGCAGTATTTT; CDR3: CSASITGTSGTDTQYF
size: -; D: TRBD1; J: TRBJ1-6; V: TRBV2; DNA: TGTGCCAGCATCGAGGACAGGGCCGACAATTCACCCCTCCACTTT; CDR3: CASIEDRADNSPLHF
size: many; D: -; J: TRBJ1-1; V: TRBV27; DNA: TGTGCCAGCTCCTTGTCGATATACACTGAAGCTTTCTTT; CDR3: CASSLSIYTEAFF
size: many; D: -; J: TRBJ2-3; V: TRBV3-1; DNA: TGTGCCAGCAGCCAAGATAGCGGAAAGACAGATACGCAGTATTTT; CDR3: CASSQDSGKTDTQYF
size: few; D: TRBD2; J: TRBJ2-1; V: TRBV4-3; DNA: TGCGCCAGCAGCCAAGATTGGGCTAGCGGGGGGAATGAGCAGTTCTTC; CDR3: CASSQDWASGGNEQFF
size: -; D: -; J: TRBJ1-2; V: TRBV28; DNA: TGTGCCAGCAGTTTGGGTCTAACCCCGCGTGGCTACACCTTC; CDR3: CASSLGLTPRGYTF
size: -; D: -; J: TRBJ1-4; V: TRBV7-9; DNA: TGTGCCAGCAGCTTATTGGATCGGAACGAAAAACTGTTTTTT; CDR3: CASSLLDRNEKLFF
size: many; D: -; J: TRBJ2-3; V: TRBV5-1; DNA: TGCGCCAGCAGCCGGGCAGCTAGCACAGATACGCAGTATTTT; CDR3: CASSRAASTDTQYF
size: many; D: TRBD2; J: TRBJ2-3; V: TRBV7-3; DNA: TGTGCCAGCAGCTTAAATCTCCGCGGGGGAGATACGCAGTATTTT; CDR3: CASSLNLRGGDTQYF
size: many; D: TRBD1; J: TRBJ2-5; V: TRBV6-2/TRBV6-3; DNA: TGTGCCAGCAGTCCGGGACAGGGGCAAGAGACCCAGTACTTC; CDR3: CASSPGQGQETQYF
size: -; D: TRBD2; J: TRBJ2-5; V: TRBV20-1; DNA: TGCAGTGCCAACTCCCCGGGGGGGAACCAAGAGACCCAGTACTTC; CDR3: CSANSPGGNQETQYF
size: few; D: -; J: TRBJ1-1; V: TRBV5-6; DNA: TGTGCCAGCAGCTTGGGGCTAGGGAACACTGAAGCTTTCTTT; CDR3: CASSLGLGNTEAFF
size: many; D: TRBD1; J: TRBJ2-2; V: TRBV7-6; DNA: TGTGCCAGCAGCTTTCTCGGGACAGAGAACACCGGGGAGCTGTTTTTT; CDR3: CASSFLGTENTGELFF
size: -; D: TRBD1; J: TRBJ2-7; V: TRBV6-1; DNA: TGTGCCAGCAGTGCCGGGACAGGGGGCTCCTACGAGCAGTACTTC; CDR3: CASSAGTGGSYEQYF
size: many; D: -; J: TRBJ2-7; V: TRBV28; DNA: TGTGCCAGCAGCCCTCCGGGGGCCGCCACTTACGAGCAGTACTTC; CDR3: CASSPPGAATYEQYF
size: many; D: -; J: TRBJ2-3; V: TRBV18; DNA: TGTGCCAGCTCACCAGGACCCAAGGGCACAGATACGCAGTATTTT; CDR3: CASSPGPKGTDTQYF
size: -; D: TRBD1; J: TRBJ2-7; V: TRBV5-4; DNA: TGTGCCAGCAGCGCGAGACAGGGAGTCACCTACGAGCAGTACTTC; CDR3: CASSARQGVTYEQYF
size: many; D: TRBD1; J: TRBJ1-5; V: TRBV28; DNA: TGTGCCAGCAGTTTAAGGGGGACAGGGGGAGGCAATCAGCCCCAGCATTTT; CDR3: CASSLRGTGGGNQPQHF
size: many; D: -; J: TRBJ1-3; V: TRBV7-6; DNA: TGTGCCAGCAGCCCCAGTGGCGATGGGGGAAACACCATATATTTT; CDR3: CASSPSGDGGNTIYF
size: many; D: -; J: TRBJ1-1; V: TRBV6-2/TRBV6-3; DNA: TGTGCCAGCAGTTTCAGAGAGAACACTGAAGCTTTCTTT; CDR3: CASSFRENTEAFF